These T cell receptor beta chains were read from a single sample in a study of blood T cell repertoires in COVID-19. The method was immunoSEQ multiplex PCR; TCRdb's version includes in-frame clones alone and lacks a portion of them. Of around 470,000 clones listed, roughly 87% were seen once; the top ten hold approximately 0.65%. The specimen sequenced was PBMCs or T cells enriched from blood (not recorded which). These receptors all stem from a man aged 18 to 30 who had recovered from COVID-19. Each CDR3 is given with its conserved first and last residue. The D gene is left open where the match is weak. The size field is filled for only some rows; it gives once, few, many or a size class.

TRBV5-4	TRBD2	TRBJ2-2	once	CASSPGLAGGPIGELFF	TGTGCCAGCAGCCCTGGACTAGCGGGAGGGCCGATCGGGGAGCTGTTTTTT
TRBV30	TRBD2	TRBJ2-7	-	CAWTGTTYEQYF	TGTGCCTGGACTGGGACTACCTACGAGCAGTACTTC
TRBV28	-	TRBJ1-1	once	CASIGAMNTEAFF	TGTGCCAGTATAGGAGCCATGAACACTGAAGCTTTCTTT
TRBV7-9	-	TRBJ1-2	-	CASSLEGQGYGYTF	TGTGCCAGCAGCTTAGAGGGGCAGGGCTATGGCTACACCTTC
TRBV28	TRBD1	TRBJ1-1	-	CASSWTGGGTEAFF	TGTGCCAGCAGTTGGACAGGGGGGGGTACTGAAGCTTTCTTT
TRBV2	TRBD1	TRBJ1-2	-	CASRSDRDSLWGYTF	TGTGCCAGCAGGTCTGATCGGGACAGTCTTTGGGGTTACACCTTC
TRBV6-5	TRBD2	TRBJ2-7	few	CASRPGLAAYEQYF	TGTGCCAGCAGACCCGGACTAGCAGCCTACGAGCAGTACTTC
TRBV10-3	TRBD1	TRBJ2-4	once	CATNSAQGAAKNIQYF	TGTGCCACCAACTCGGCACAGGGGGCAGCCAAAAACATTCAGTACTTC
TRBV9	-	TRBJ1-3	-	CASSPTSVGNTIYF	TGTGCCAGCAGCCCGACTTCGGTTGGAAACACCATATATTTT
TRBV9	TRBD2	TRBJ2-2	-	CASSAGLAAGELFF	TGTGCCAGCAGCGCGGGACTAGCGGCCGGGGAGCTGTTTTTT
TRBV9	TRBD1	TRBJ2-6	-	CASSGGQLSSGANVLTF	TGTGCCAGCAGCGGGGGACAGTTAAGCTCTGGGGCCAACGTCCTGACTTTC
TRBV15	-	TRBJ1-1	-	CATSRGGMNTEAFF	TGTGCCACCAGCAGAGGAGGAATGAACACTGAAGCTTTCTTT
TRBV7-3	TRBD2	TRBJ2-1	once	CASSFGLAGEQFF	TGTGCCAGCAGCTTCGGACTAGCGGGGGAGCAGTTCTTC
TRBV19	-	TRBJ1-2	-	CASSIGQPLNYGYTF	TGTGCCAGTAGTATCGGACAGCCCCTTAACTATGGCTACACCTTC
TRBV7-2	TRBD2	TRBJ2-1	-	CASSNSPGGGNEQFF	TGTGCCAGCAGCAACTCGCCGGGGGGGGGCAATGAGCAGTTCTTC
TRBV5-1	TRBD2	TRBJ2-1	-	CATRTSVDNEQFF	TGCGCCACCCGGACTAGCGTCGACAATGAGCAGTTCTTC
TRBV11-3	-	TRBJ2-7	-	CASSREAPFF	TGTGCCAGCAGCCGTGAGGCCCCCTTCTTC
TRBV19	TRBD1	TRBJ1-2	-	CASTPQGTYGYTF	TGTGCCAGTACCCCACAGGGGACCTATGGCTACACCTTC
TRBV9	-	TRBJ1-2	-	CASSVVGAGGGYTF	TGTGCCAGCAGCGTAGTGGGGGCGGGAGGTGGCTACACCTTC
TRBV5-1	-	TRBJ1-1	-	CASSLVGDKNTEAFF	TGCGCCAGCAGCTTGGTCGGTGACAAGAACACTGAAGCTTTCTTT
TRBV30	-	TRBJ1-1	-	CAWSRGEAFF	TGTGCCTGGAGCCGAGGGGAAGCTTTCTTT
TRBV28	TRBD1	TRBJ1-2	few	CASSPSLFRDRNYGYTF	TGTGCCAGCAGCCCCTCTCTCTTCCGGGACAGGAACTATGGCTACACCTTC
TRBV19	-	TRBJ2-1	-	CASRQGAASYNEQFF	TGTGCCAGTAGGCAAGGGGCGGCCTCCTACAATGAGCAGTTCTTC
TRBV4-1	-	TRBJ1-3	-	CASSQDVGVGGNTIYF	TGCGCCAGCAGCCAAGATGTGGGAGTCGGTGGAAACACCATATATTTT
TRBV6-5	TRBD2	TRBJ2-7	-	CASSPGTSGNEQYF	TGTGCCAGCAGCCCCGGGACTAGCGGGAACGAGCAGTACTTC
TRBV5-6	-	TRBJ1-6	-	CASSLASSGQGLPSPLHF	TGTGCCAGCAGCTTGGCAAGTTCGGGGCAGGGGTTACCTTCACCCCTCCACTTT
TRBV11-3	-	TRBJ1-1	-	CASSLVFPAEAFF	TGTGCCAGCAGCTTAGTTTTCCCGGCTGAAGCTTTCTTT
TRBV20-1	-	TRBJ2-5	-	CSARQETQYF	TGCAGTGCTCGCCAAGAGACCCAGTACTTC
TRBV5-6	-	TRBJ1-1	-	CASSLGQIEAFF	TGTGCCAGCAGCTTAGGACAGATTGAAGCTTTCTTT
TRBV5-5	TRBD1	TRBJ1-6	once	CASSPGTGVSPLHF	TGTGCCAGCAGCCCCGGGACAGGGGTCTCACCCCTCCACTTT
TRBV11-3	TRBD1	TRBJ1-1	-	CASSVLSGTANTEAFF	TGTGCCAGCAGCGTGTTATCCGGGACAGCGAACACTGAAGCTTTCTTT
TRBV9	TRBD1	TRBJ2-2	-	CASSLRTGNTGELFF	TGTGCCAGCAGCCTCCGGACAGGCAACACCGGGGAGCTGTTTTTT
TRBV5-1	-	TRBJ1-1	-	CASSRRGGATEAFF	TGCGCCAGCAGCCGTCGGGGAGGGGCCACTGAAGCTTTCTTT
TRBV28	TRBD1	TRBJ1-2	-	CASLTGSNYGYTF	TGTGCCAGCCTGACAGGGAGTAACTATGGCTACACCTTC
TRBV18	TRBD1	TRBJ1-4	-	CASSRWTGIDEKLFF	TGTGCCAGCTCACGTTGGACAGGGATTGATGAAAAACTGTTTTTT
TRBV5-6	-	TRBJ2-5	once	CASSSGGKPKTQYF	TGTGCCAGCAGCTCTGGCGGTAAACCAAAGACCCAGTACTTC
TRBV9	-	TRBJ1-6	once	CASSAFVRNSPLHF	TGTGCCAGCAGCGCATTTGTGCGGAATTCACCCCTCCACTTT
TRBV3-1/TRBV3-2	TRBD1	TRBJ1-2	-	CASSRRQGDYGYTF	TGTGCCAGCAGCCGAAGACAGGGGGATTATGGCTACACCTTC
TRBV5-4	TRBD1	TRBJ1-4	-	CASRSFRDSREKLFF	TGTGCCAGCAGGAGTTTCCGGGACAGCCGCGAAAAACTGTTTTTT
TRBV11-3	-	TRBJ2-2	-	CASSGGAEHRGAVF	TGTGCCAGCAGTGGAGGGGCCGAACACCGGGGAGCTGTTTTT
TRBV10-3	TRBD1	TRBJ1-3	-	CAITTGAYLSSGNTIYF	TGTGCCATCACGACAGGGGCCTATCTAAGCTCTGGAAACACCATATATTTT
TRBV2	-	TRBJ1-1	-	CASLAEVNTEAFF	TGTGCCAGCCTTGCCGAGGTGAACACTGAAGCTTTCTTT
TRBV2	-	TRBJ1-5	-	CASTSRSPGRNQPQHF	TGTGCCAGCACATCCAGGTCCCCAGGGCGCAATCAGCCCCAGCATTTT
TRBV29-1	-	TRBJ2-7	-	CSVGSGPIEQYF	TGCAGCGTTGGTAGTGGGCCCATCGAGCAGTACTTC
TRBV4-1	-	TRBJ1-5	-	CASSQERLGGGHQPQHF	TGCGCCAGCAGCCAAGAGCGCCTTGGGGGGGGCCATCAGCCCCAGCATTTT